The 30 T cell receptor beta chains in this list originate from one sample, sequenced in a study of T cell responses to AZD1222 COVID-19 vaccine. Data came from immunoSEQ multiplex PCR; TCRdb stores just in-frame clones and leaves some out. The sample has around 90,000 clones; 80% to 90% are singletons. The sample here was peripheral blood, taken on day 0 of AZD1222 vaccination. The receptor source for this set is an adult in good health.

This chain joins TRBV19 and TRBJ1-1; possibly TRBD1 for D (6 bases). Trimming left V 1 base short and J 6 bases short, with 15 bases between. The CDR3 loop spans 15 amino acids. Looked up from germline, CDR1 is LNHDA and CDR2 is SQIVND (reference sequence). CDR3 bases: TGTGCCAGTAGTATAGGCTACAGGGATGGCGCTGAAGCTTTCTTT. Translating gives CASSIGYRDGAEAFF.

CDR3 residues: CASSPSGQEYNEQFF. CDR3 nucleotides: TGTGCCAGCAGCCCCTCAGGACAGGAGTACAATGAGCAGTTCTTC. The genes are TRBV9 and TRBJ2-1; the match to TRBD1 covers 7 bases. The CDR3 is 15 residues long. Unmatched junction bases numbered 8, after V lost 4 bases and J lost 4 bases. Germline V CDR1 and CDR2: SGDLS, YYNGEE. Full variable domain (outside the CDR3, taken from reference TRBV9 and TRBJ2-1): DSGVTQTPKHLITATGQRVTLRCSPRSGDLSVYWYQQSLDQGLQFLIQYYNGEERAKGNILERFSAQQFPDLHSELNLSSLELGDSALYFCASSPSGQEYNEQFFGPGTRLTVL.

This clone appeared once. The chain couples TRBV5-5 to TRBJ1-2; D may be TRBD1 (6 bases). This CDR3 is built from 14 residues. Trimming took 1 base from V and 7 from J, leaving 14 bases between them. The germline V gene encodes CDR1 SGHKS and CDR2 YYEKEE (reference sequence). The CDR3 loop reads CASSLSQGISGYTF. The CDR3 nucleotides are TGTGCCAGCAGCTTGAGTCAGGGGATAAGTGGCTACACCTTC.

This rearrangement joins TRBV11-2 to TRBJ1-1; D is possibly TRBD1 (6 bases). From germline, CDR1 is SGHAT and CDR2 FQNNGV. This CDR3 has 16 amino acids. V was pared by 0 bases and J by 0 bases, with 11 bases between. CDR3 region: CASSLDQTGVNTEAFF. The CDR3 coding sequence is TGTGCCAGCAGCTTAGATCAGACAGGAGTGAACACTGAAGCTTTCTTT.

V is TRBV5-8 and J is TRBJ2-2, with D unclear. Germline-derived CDR1 and CDR2 are SGHTS and YDEGEE. There are 12 residues in the CDR3. V was trimmed by 4 bases and J by 9 bases, leaving 10 bases between them. The CDR3 here is CASSEGMRELFF. DNA for the CDR3: TGTGCCAGCAGCGAAGGGATGCGGGAGCTGTTTTTT.

V is TRBV29-1 and J is TRBJ1-1; 7 nucleotides line up with TRBD1. The CDR3 runs 14 residues. Trimming removed 3 bases from V and 7 bases from J; junction bases left unmatched: 11. Germline CDR1 SQVTM, CDR2 ANQGSEA. CDR3 DNA sequence: TGCAGCGTTGAGGTACAGGGGAGGGTAAATGAAGCTTTCTTT. Translating it yields CSVEVQGRVNEAFF.

Only one count was recorded for this clone. The gene calls are TRBV19 and TRBJ2-1; TRBD1 or TRBD2 may be the D gene (5 bases each). The CDR3 has 13 residues. Germline lookup yields CDR1 LNHDA and CDR2 SQIVND (reference sequence). V was clipped by 7 bases and J by 5 bases, with 12 bases between them. Written as DNA, the CDR3 is TGTGCCAGTAAGGATCGGGGACACAATGAGCAGTTCTTC. It encodes CASKDRGHNEQFF. Full variable domain (missing parts from reference TRBV19 and TRBJ2-1): DGGITQSPKYLFRKEGQNVTLSCEQNLNHDAMYWYRQDPGQGLRLIYYSQIVNDFQKGDIAEGYSVSREKKESFPLTVTSAQKNPTAFYLCASKDRGHNEQFFGPGTRLTVL.

The chain uses TRBV27 and TRBJ2-5, with unresolved D. Trimming pared 9 bases from V and 5 bases from J, leaving 19 bases between. The CDR3 has 14 residues. The germline V gene has CDR1 MNHEY and CDR2 SMNVEV (reference sequence). Here the CDR3 DNA reads TGTGCCAGTGCTAGGGTGGGCAGCCGTGAGACCCAGTACTTC. It yields the protein CASARVGSRETQYF.

This rearrangement joins TRBV9 to TRBJ2-1; no clear D gene. Germline V gene lookup returns CDR1 SGDLS and CDR2 YYNGEE. Trimming removed 4 bases from V and 9 bases from J, with 14 bases in between. The CDR3 length is 13 residues. CDR3 protein: CASSSPTLSEQFF. As DNA, the CDR3 is TGTGCCAGCAGCTCCCCCACGCTGAGTGAGCAGTTCTTC.

This clone was seen only once. The rearrangement links TRBV6-5 to TRBJ1-1, with D maybe TRBD1 (6 bases). Germline loops: CDR1 MNHEY, CDR2 SVGAGI. This CDR3 comprises 15 residues. V was trimmed by 5 bases and J by 1 base, leaving 14 bases between them. The CDR3: CASSTIGGRNTEAFF. DNA of the CDR3: TGTGCCAGCAGTACGATAGGGGGTAGGAACACTGAAGCTTTCTTT.

This rearrangement joins TRBV10-3 to TRBJ1-1; D not certain. CDR1 and CDR2 (germline): ENHRY, SYGVKD. V was shortened by 2 bases and J by 1 base, with 8 bases between the two germline ends. CDR3 size: 14 residues. Here the CDR3 DNA reads TGTGCCATCAGTGAGAATCCCCCGAACACTGAAGCTTTCTTT. It encodes CAISENPPNTEAFF.

The chain is built from TRBV2 and TRBJ1-5; TRBD1 matches 12 bases. This CDR3 has 13 residues. V was pared by 7 bases and J by 6 bases, with 1 base of the junction left unmatched. The germline gives CDR1 SNHLY, CDR2 FYNNEI. DNA for the CDR3: TGTGCCAGCAAGGGACAGGGGGCTCAGCCCCAGCATTTT. Residues: CASKGQGAQPQHF.

The rearrangement joins TRBV27 to TRBJ2-3; D remains ambiguous. The CDR3 runs 18 residues. Germline CDR1 is MNHEY and CDR2 is SMNVEV (reference sequence). The V end was cut by 1 base, the J end by 0 bases, with 17 bases between. DNA for the CDR3: TGTGCCAGCAGTTTATTGGGCCCTCAGGAAGCGAGCACAGATACGCAGTATTTT. As protein: CASSLLGPQEASTDTQYF.

The chain is built from TRBV6-2 or TRBV6-3 and TRBJ2-7; D perhaps matches TRBD2 (5 bases). The CDR3 covers 12 residues. V was trimmed by 2 bases and J by 6 bases, leaving 8 bases between them. Germline values: CDR1 MNHEY, CDR2 SVGEGT. The CDR3 region is CASSYSGGEQYF. The CDR3, as DNA: TGTGCCAGCAGTTACAGTGGAGGCGAGCAGTACTTC.

This clone was picked up one time. This chain links TRBV6-6 with TRBJ1-2; D is perhaps TRBD1 (6 bases). The CDR3 has 18 amino acids. The germline gives CDR1 MNHNY, CDR2 SVGAGI (reference sequence). Trimming left V 5 bases short and J 2 bases short, with 24 bases between. The CDR3 sequence: CASSPTASLRTENYGYTF. The CDR3 DNA is TGTGCCAGCAGTCCCACCGCTTCCTTAAGGACAGAAAACTATGGCTACACCTTC.

This chain uses TRBV12-3 or TRBV12-4 with TRBJ2-7, with 7 bases lining up with TRBD1. V was clipped by 0 bases and J by 11 bases; unmatched bases: 4. The length of the CDR3 is 12 residues. This chain's CDR3 is CASSLALTGKYF. The DNA for the CDR3 is TGTGCCAGCAGTTTAGCGTTGACAGGGAAGTACTTC.

This rearrangement joins TRBV9 to TRBJ2-1, with D possibly TRBD2 on 6 matching bases. V was shortened by 1 base and J by 8 bases, with 22 bases between the two germline ends. Germline V gene sequence: CDR1 SGDLS, CDR2 YYNGEE. The CDR3 is 17 residues long. The chain's CDR3 is CASSVLTSPISIHEQFF. The CDR3 region has the DNA TGTGCCAGCAGCGTATTAACTAGCCCTATAAGCATCCATGAGCAGTTCTTC.

The chain combines TRBV6-6 with TRBJ1-6, with 8 bases fitting TRBD1. Germline V gene sequence: CDR1 MNHNY, CDR2 SVGAGI (reference sequence). The ends lost 2 bases at V and 10 bases at J; junction bases unmatched: 7. CDR3 size: 15 residues. This CDR3 reads CASSYLQGGESPLHF. CDR3 DNA: TGTGCCAGCAGTTACCTACAGGGGGGTGAATCACCCCTCCACTTT.

This sequence joins TRBV7-9 and TRBJ2-7; 10 nucleotides agree with TRBD1. V was pared by 4 bases and J by 11 bases, with 20 bases of the junction left unmatched. Germline CDR1 SEHNR, CDR2 FQNEAQ (reference sequence). This CDR3 region has 17 residues. The CDR3, as DNA: TGTGCCAGCAGCTCTAGCGCCGGACTGGGACAGGGGCCATATGAGTACTTC. Amino acids: CASSSSAGLGQGPYEYF.

V and J are TRBV5-8 and TRBJ1-2, with no clear D. V lost 2 bases and J 1 base, leaving 3 bases between the germline ends. The germline gives CDR1 SGHTS, CDR2 YDEGEE. The CDR3 sequence is 12 residues long. The CDR3: CASSLSNYGYTF. The CDR3 DNA sequence: TGTGCCAGCAGCTTAAGTAACTATGGCTACACCTTC.

The V gene is TRBV12-3 or TRBV12-4, the J gene TRBJ2-2, with D unresolved. The V and J ends lost 5 bases and 6 bases respectively, with 7 bases between them. CDR3 length: 12 amino acids. DNA for the CDR3: TGTGCCAGCAGTGGGCTCGCCGGGGAGCTGTTTTTT. It codes for CASSGLAGELFF.

Here the CDR3 DNA reads TGTGCCAGCTCACTCGGACAGGGGCGAGGCATAGACTATGGCTACACCTTC. Translated, it gives CASSLGQGRGIDYGYTF. J is TRBJ1-2 and V is TRBV18; 9 bases match TRBD1. With 4 bases clipped from V and 3 bases from J, the junction kept 12 bases outside the gene matches. This CDR3 spans 17 amino acids. CDR1 is KGHSH, CDR2 LQKENI, per germline.

V gene TRBV20-1 combines with J gene TRBJ1-1; D is undetermined. Germline V gives CDR1 DFQATT, CDR2 SNEGSKA (reference sequence). There are 11 residues in the CDR3. V was shortened by 5 bases and J by 1 base, with 5 bases between the two germline ends. The CDR3 DNA follows: TGCAGTGCTGTTAAGAACACTGAAGCTTTCTTT. It yields the protein CSAVKNTEAFF.

This chain connects TRBV24-1 to TRBJ2-1; D uncertain. From germline, CDR1 is KGHDR and CDR2 SFDVKD. V was trimmed by 1 base and J by 7 bases, leaving 4 bases between them. The CDR3 runs to 12 residues. The CDR3 DNA follows: TGTGCCACCAGTGATTTTTGGAATGAGCAGTTCTTC. Translation: CATSDFWNEQFF.

This clone occurred once. The chain employs TRBV30 and TRBJ1-2; D is unresolved. Trimming removed 3 bases from V and 3 bases from J, with 8 bases in between. In germline, CDR1 is GTSNPN, CDR2 SVGIG (reference sequence). This CDR3 is 12 amino acids long. The CDR3 nucleotides read TGTGCCTGGAGAAGGGAGGACTATGGCTACACCTTC. Protein sequence: CAWRREDYGYTF.

This clone was seen a few times. Relative to the germline gene, one junction end is altered; a read error may explain this. CDR3 nucleotides: TGCGCCAGCAACCAAGAGGGGAAATATAGCAATCAGCCCCAGCATTTT. Residues: CASNQEGKYSNQPQHF. The chain uses TRBV4-1 and TRBJ1-5, with a tentative D call TRBD1 (5 bases). The CDR3 has 16 amino acids. The germline V gene encodes CDR1 MGHRA and CDR2 YSYEKL.

As DNA, the CDR3 is TGTGCCAGCAGCCCCAACCTTTTTGTAGAGACCCAGTACTTC. It encodes CASSPNLFVETQYF. The gene calls are TRBV7-7 and TRBJ2-5; D is ambiguous. The germline V gene encodes CDR1 SSHAT and CDR2 FNYEAQ (reference sequence). This CDR3 region has 14 residues. V lost 5 bases and J lost 4, with 14 bases in between. Together with reference TRBV7-7 and TRBJ2-5, the CDR3 gives the full variable domain: GAGVSQSPRYKVTKRGQDVTLRCDPISSHATLYWYQQALGQGPEFLTYFNYEAQPDKSGLPSDRFSAERPEGSISTLTIQRTEQRDSAMYRCASSPNLFVETQYFGPGTRLLVL.

The chain carries TRBV5-1 and TRBJ2-3; D tentatively reads TRBD1 or TRBD2 (5 bases each). The CDR3 contains 15 residues. Germline V CDR1 and CDR2: SGHRS, YFSETQ. V was pared by 0 bases and J by 2 bases, with 10 bases between. The CDR3 is CASSLDAGTTDTQYF. The CDR3 nucleotides read TGCGCCAGCAGCTTGGATGCAGGGACCACAGATACGCAGTATTTT.

The CDR3 DNA is TGCGCCAGCAGCTCCGGGACTTTACTTGAGCAGTTCTTC. Its protein is CASSSGTLLEQFF. This sequence joins TRBV5-1 and TRBJ2-1; the D gene is possibly TRBD2 (6 bases). The CDR3 is made up of 13 amino acids. With 3 bases removed from V and 9 bases from J, the gap between germline ends came to 13 bases. Germline CDR1 SGHRS, CDR2 YFSETQ.

This clone was observed once. V and J are TRBV30 and TRBJ1-1; D not resolved. In germline, CDR1 is GTSNPN, CDR2 SVGIG (reference sequence). The V and J ends lost 8 bases and 5 bases respectively, with 9 bases between them. The CDR3 covers 10 residues. The CDR3 here is CAHGITEAFF. The CDR3 DNA reads as TGTGCCCATGGTATAACTGAAGCTTTCTTT.